This TCR beta chain was retrieved from a study of CD8+ T cells in alopecia areata. CDR3 size: 14 residues. CDR1 and CDR2 (germline): MNHDT, YYDKIL. This clone was observed a handful of times. Gene labels here are mouse ones. From the germline J gene comes the end of the CDR3, since the read stops 4 residues before it. As the sequencing template, cDNA was produced by extracting RNA and reverse transcribing it. Repertoires were generated with immunoSEQ multiplex PCR, while TCRdb's copy carries only in-frame clones and drops some. The sample was found to contain 270,000 or so clones, and every one recurs. Combined cutaneous lymph node cells underwent sorting by CD4, CD8alpha, NKG2D, NKG2ACE and additional markers.

The source is a C3H/HeJ mouse with alopecia areata. This mouse strain has H2-k as its MHC haplotype. The chain links TRBV17 to TRBJ2-4; 10 positions match TRBD1. The sequencing sample was made of CD4+ T cells sorted from a lymph node. The part of the CDR3 DNA that was read is TGTGCTAGCAGCCAGGGACAGGGGAGGAAC. Protein product: CASSQGQGRN. The complete CDR3 sequence is CASSQGQGRNTLYF.